These 25 T cell receptor beta chains were sequenced from one sample in a study of blood T cells in healthy people across ages. The second PCR ran about 6 to 11 cycles with a sample-barcoded 5' primer and J-beta primers. TCRdb re-analysed the 5' RACE reads in MiXCR, keeping a single row per CDR3 protein. The table shows roughly 830,000 distinct CDR3 sequences, with around 62% occurring only once. Material: blood. Receptor source: a man in his thirties or forties in good health.

Note on this clonotype: The junction differs from germline at one of its ends, possibly a read error. The chain employs TRBV6-1 and TRBJ1-5; D is possibly TRBD1 (6 bases). The length of the CDR3 is 13 residues. Per the germline V gene, CDR1 is MNHNS and CDR2 is SASEGT. DNA of the CDR3: TGTGCCAGCAAGGGGGGCTTTAATCGGCCCCAGCATTTT. It specifies CASKGGFNRPQHF.

DNA of the CDR3: TGTGCTAGTGGTTTGAACCCTGGCGGGGCAGTCAATGAGCAGTTCTTC. It yields the protein CASGLNPGGAVNEQFF. This rearrangement joins TRBV12-5 to TRBJ2-1; possible D gene TRBD2, 6 bases. V was shortened by 2 bases and J by 6 bases, with 17 bases between the two germline ends. Germline loops: CDR1 LGHNT, CDR2 FRNRAP. This CDR3 region has 16 residues. Variable domain in full (rest from reference TRBV12-5 and TRBJ2-1): DARVTQTPRHKVTEMGQEVTMRCQPILGHNTVFWYRQTMMQGLELLAYFRNRAPLDDSGMPKDRFSAEMPDATLATLKIQPSEPRDSAVYFCASGLNPGGAVNEQFFGPGTRLTVL.

The chain links TRBV27 to TRBJ2-5; 10 positions agree with TRBD2. This CDR3 is 14 amino acids long. The trim removed 5 bases at V and 2 bases at J, leaving 2 bases unmatched. Germline V gene sequence: CDR1 MNHEY, CDR2 SMNVEV (reference sequence). In DNA, the CDR3 is TGTGCCAGCAGTAAACTAGCGGGGCAAGAGACCCAGTACTTC. Protein sequence: CASSKLAGQETQYF.

This clonotype occurred once. The chain couples TRBV4-1 to TRBJ2-1; D gene ambiguous. V was cut by 4 bases and J by 7 bases, with 11 bases left in between. Germline assignment: CDR1 MGHRA and CDR2 YSYEKL. The length of the CDR3 is 13 residues. The CDR3 protein is CASSPGRQNEQFF. The CDR3 DNA sequence: TGCGCCAGCAGCCCCGGCAGACAAAATGAGCAGTTCTTC.

The chain uses TRBV20-1 and TRBJ2-7; D remains unclear. The germline gives CDR1 DFQATT, CDR2 SNEGSKA (reference sequence). V was clipped by 4 bases and J by 2 bases, with 18 bases between them. The CDR3 contains 15 residues. CDR3: CSANSETESTYEQYF. In nucleotides, the CDR3 is TGCAGTGCTAATTCCGAGACCGAATCGACCTACGAGCAGTACTTC.

The chain uses TRBV9 and TRBJ2-1; possibly TRBD2 for D (5 bases). The germline V and J ends were trimmed by 3 bases and 5 bases, with 15 bases remaining between them. Germline V gene lookup returns CDR1 SGDLS and CDR2 YYNGEE. The CDR3 runs 15 residues. CDR3 coding DNA: TGTGCCAGCAGCGAAGGGAGAGGTAGGGACAATGAGCAGTTCTTC. As protein: CASSEGRGRDNEQFF. Drawing the rest from reference TRBV9 and TRBJ2-1, the complete variable domain is DSGVTQTPKHLITATGQRVTLRCSPRSGDLSVYWYQQSLDQGLQFLIQYYNGEERAKGNILERFSAQQFPDLHSELNLSSLELGDSALYFCASSEGRGRDNEQFFGPGTRLTVL.

This clonotype was recorded many times. The chain has TRBV6-1 and TRBJ2-1; 8 nucleotides line up with TRBD2. The CDR3 length is 16 residues. Losses at the gene ends were 7 bases for V and 8 bases for J; bases not matched to a gene: 16. In germline, CDR1 is MNHNS, CDR2 SASEGT. CDR3 bases: TGTGCCAGCACGTACGAGCGGGGACTAGGGGGAGATGAGCAGTTCTTC. This codes for CASTYERGLGGDEQFF.

This clonotype appeared a few times. The chain recombines TRBV5-1 with TRBJ1-6; D gene unclear. Between the trimmed V and J ends, which lost 0 bases and 4 bases, there was a span of 11 bases. CDR3 length equals 16 residues. Germline CDR1 reads SGHRS; CDR2 reads YFSETQ. CDR3 bases: TGCGCCAGCAGCTTGGAGAGCAGCGCTTATAATTCACCCCTCCACTTT. It encodes CASSLESSAYNSPLHF.

This clonotype was seen a few times. The chain combines TRBV29-1 with TRBJ1-4, with 8 positions matching TRBD1. The CDR3 length is 15 residues. The ends lost 5 bases at V and 2 bases at J; junction bases unmatched: 7. Per germline, CDR1 SQVTM and CDR2 ANQGSEA. The CDR3 DNA sequence: TGCAGCGTTTCCTCCAGGGGGCTCACTAATGAAAAACTGTTTTTT. Its translation is CSVSSRGLTNEKLFF.

The chain uses TRBV20-1 and TRBJ2-7, with D perhaps TRBD1 (5 bases). The length of the CDR3 is 14 residues. With 2 bases removed from V and 2 bases from J, the gap between germline ends came to 13 bases. Looked up from germline, CDR1 is DFQATT and CDR2 is SNEGSKA (reference sequence). The DNA of the CDR3 is TGCAGTGCTAGAAGGGGTCGCCCCCCCTACGAGCAGTACTTC. Protein product: CSARRGRPPYEQYF.

This clonotype was recorded at least ten times. At one of its ends the junction is not consistent with the germline gene, which may arise from a read error. The rearrangement links TRBV5-1 to TRBJ2-7; D is unclear. The CDR3 length is 11 residues. Germline CDR1 and CDR2: SGHRS and YFSETQ. The CDR3 bases are TGTGCCAGCAGCTCGGAATACGAGCAGTACTTC. Encoded protein: CASSSEYEQYF.

The sample holds a few counts of this clonotype. The chain employs TRBV29-1 and TRBJ2-7; D remains ambiguous. CDR1 and CDR2 (germline): SQVTM, ANQGSEA. CDR3 length: 10 residues. Trimming took off 4 bases at V and 6 bases at J, with 7 bases between the two ends. The CDR3 loop is CSVVIGEQYF. DNA for the CDR3: TGCAGCGTTGTGATTGGCGAGCAGTACTTC.

The rearrangement links TRBV7-6 to TRBJ2-3, with no clear D. The germline V gene has CDR1 SGHVS and CDR2 FNYEAQ. The CDR3 has 12 residues. The V end was cut by 5 bases, the J end by 6 bases, with 9 bases between. The CDR3: CASSRNPDTQYF. The CDR3 DNA reads TGTGCCAGCAGCCGTAATCCTGATACGCAGTATTTT.

The V and J genes are TRBV6-4 and TRBJ2-6; D is unresolved. The germline V gene has CDR1 MRHNA and CDR2 SNTAGT. V was pared by 4 bases and J by 0 bases, with 7 bases between. The CDR3 extends over 15 amino acids. CDR3 sequence reads: CASSVSSSGANVLTF. The CDR3 region has the DNA TGTGCCAGCAGTGTGTCGTCCTCTGGGGCCAACGTCCTGACTTTC.

This clonotype came up a few times. This chain connects TRBV6-5 to TRBJ2-4; possibly TRBD2 for D (5 bases). Germline-derived CDR1 and CDR2 are MNHEY and SVGAGI. The CDR3 spans 11 residues. V lost 5 bases to trimming and J lost 13 bases, with 12 bases between them. CDR3 sequence reads: CASSDREPQYF. The CDR3 coding sequence is TGTGCCAGCAGTGACCGGGAACCCCAGTACTTC.

In its sample, this clonotype was seen a few times. V usage is TRBV20-1 and J usage is TRBJ1-6, with 7 bases fitting TRBD1. CDR1 and CDR2 from the germline V gene are DFQATT and SNEGSKA (reference sequence). The CDR3 consists of 14 residues. V shed 3 bases, J shed 7 bases, and the junction held 6 bases outside the gene matches. This chain's CDR3 is CSARTGTENSPLHF. CDR3 nucleotides: TGCAGTGCTAGGACCGGGACAGAGAATTCACCCCTCCACTTT.

The chain has TRBV7-2 and TRBJ2-7; D may be TRBD1 (7 bases). In germline, CDR1 is SGHTA, CDR2 FQGNSA. V shed 6 bases and J shed 2 bases, with 11 bases lying between them. This CDR3 spans 13 amino acids. CDR3 sequence: CASRRDSPYEQYF. The CDR3 nucleotides read TGTGCCAGCAGGCGGGACAGCCCCTACGAGCAGTACTTC. Full variable domain (missing parts from reference TRBV7-2 and TRBJ2-7): GAGVSQSPSNKVTEKGKDVELRCDPISGHTALYWYRQSLGQGLEFLIYFQGNSAPDKSGLPSDRFSAERTGGSVSTLTIQRTQQEDSAVYLCASRRDSPYEQYFGPGTRLTVT.

This chain connects TRBV6-1 to TRBJ2-5; D is tentatively TRBD1 or TRBD2 (5 bases each). Germline lookup yields CDR1 MNHNS and CDR2 SASEGT. V lost 3 bases and J lost 7, with 15 bases in between. The CDR3 runs to 14 residues. The CDR3 here is CASSDGGRKGTQYF. The CDR3 region has the DNA TGTGCCAGCAGTGATGGGGGACGCAAAGGGACCCAGTACTTC.

The chain links TRBV29-1 to TRBJ1-1; 8 nucleotides agree with TRBD1. The V segment lost 7 bases and the J segment 0 bases; nucleotides outside the gene matches: 4. The CDR3 totals 13 residues. Per the germline V gene, CDR1 is SQVTM and CDR2 is ANQGSEA. This chain's CDR3 is CSAGQGLNTEAFF. CDR3 DNA sequence: TGCAGCGCTGGACAGGGCTTGAACACTGAAGCTTTCTTT.

The CDR3 region has the DNA TGCGCCAGCAGCCAAGTCGCAGGTGAAACCTACGAGCAGTACTTC. Its translation: CASSQVAGETYEQYF. This chain joins TRBV4-3 and TRBJ2-7; no clear D gene. Germline V gene lookup returns CDR1 LGHNA and CDR2 YSLEER. The V gene lost 1 base and the J gene lost 2 bases, with 12 bases spanning the gap. The CDR3 length is 15 residues.

The chain recombines TRBV7-6 with TRBJ2-3, with D unresolved. CDR3 length: 16 residues. V was pared by 5 bases and J by 0 bases, with 15 bases between. Germline CDR1 and CDR2: SGHVS and FNYEAQ. CDR3 bases: TGTGCCAGCAGCCCCCGAGCTTCCGACAGCACAGATACGCAGTATTTT. This translates into CASSPRASDSTDTQYF. Together with reference TRBV7-6 and TRBJ2-3, the CDR3 gives the full variable domain: GAGVSQSPRYKVTKRGQDVALRCDPISGHVSLYWYRQALGQGPEFLTYFNYEAQQDKSGLPNDRFSAERPEGSISTLTIQRTEQRDSAMYRCASSPRASDSTDTQYFGPGTRLTVL.

CDR3 residues: CASSPSGTGRYEQYF. The CDR3 region has the DNA TGTGCCAGCAGCCCCTCCGGGACAGGGCGTTACGAGCAGTACTTC. This chain links TRBV13 with TRBJ2-1; TRBD1 agrees at 9 bases. The DNA end favors TRBJ2-7, so the J call may be wrong. Germline assignment: CDR1 PRHDT and CDR2 FYEKMQ (reference sequence). The CDR3 spans 15 residues.

V and J are TRBV24-1 and TRBJ1-1; D uncertain. The germline gives CDR1 KGHDR, CDR2 SFDVKD. V was clipped by 9 bases and J by 4 bases, with 14 bases between them. This CDR3 region has 13 residues. CDR3 nucleotide sequence: TGTGCCACCTCAGGAGGTTGGAGCACTGAAGCTTTCTTT. It codes for CATSGGWSTEAFF.

The chain recombines TRBV6-2 or TRBV6-3 with TRBJ2-1, with a tentative D call TRBD1 (6 bases). V lost 4 bases, J lost 0 bases, and 16 bases lay in between. The length of the CDR3 is 17 residues. Germline CDR1 reads MNHEY; CDR2 reads SVGEGT. Here the CDR3 reads CASSWNFGQNSYNEQFF. The CDR3 DNA follows: TGTGCCAGCAGTTGGAACTTCGGACAGAACTCCTACAATGAGCAGTTCTTC.

CDR3 amino acids: CASSLSPGWYEQYF. Written as DNA, the CDR3 is TGTGCCAGCAGTTTATCACCAGGGTGGTACGAGCAGTACTTC. The V call is TRBV27, the J call TRBJ2-4; possible D gene TRBD1, 5 bases. Gene TRBJ2-7 matches the end of the DNA better, so the J call may be wrong. The CDR3 totals 14 residues. Per the germline V gene, CDR1 is MNHEY and CDR2 is SMNVEV (reference sequence).